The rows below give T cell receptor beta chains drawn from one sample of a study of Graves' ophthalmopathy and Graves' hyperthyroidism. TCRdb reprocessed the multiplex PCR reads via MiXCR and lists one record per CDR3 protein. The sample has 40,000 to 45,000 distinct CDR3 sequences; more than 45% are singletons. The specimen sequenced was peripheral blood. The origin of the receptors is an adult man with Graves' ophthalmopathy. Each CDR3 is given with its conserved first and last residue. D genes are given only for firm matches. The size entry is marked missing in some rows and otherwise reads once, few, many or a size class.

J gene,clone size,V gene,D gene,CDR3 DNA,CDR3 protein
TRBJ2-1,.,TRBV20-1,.,TGCAGTGCTAGCGGATCCTACAATGAGCAGTTCTTC,CSASGSYNEQFF
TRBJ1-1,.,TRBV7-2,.,TGTGCCAGCAGCTTAACTTGGCAGGCCAGCGGAGTGAGCACTGAAGCTTTCTTT,CASSLTWQASGVSTEAFF
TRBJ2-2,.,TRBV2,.,TGTGCCAGCAGCTCCCGGGGGACGAACACCGGGGAGCTGTTTTTT,CASSSRGTNTGELFF
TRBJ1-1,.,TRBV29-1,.,TGCAGCGTTGCCCAGGGCAGAGGGCTTGAAGCTTTCTTT,CSVAQGRGLEAFF
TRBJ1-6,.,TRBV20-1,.,TGCAGTGCTTTGAGACAGGAATATTCACCCCTCCACTTT,CSALRQEYSPLHF
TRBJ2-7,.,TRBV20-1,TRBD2,TGCAGTGCTAGAGTAAGCGGGAGCTCCTACGAGCAGTACTTC,CSARVSGSSYEQYF
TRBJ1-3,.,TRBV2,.,TGTGCCAGCATGACGGAGAGCTCTGGAAACACCATATATTTT,CASMTESSGNTIYF
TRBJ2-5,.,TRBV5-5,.,TGTGCCAGCAGCCAAGGACCGCGACAAGAGACCCAGTACTTC,CASSQGPRQETQYF
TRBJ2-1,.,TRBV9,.,TGTGCCAGCAGCGTATCTTCCGGGAGAGAAGAGCAGTTCTTC,CASSVSSGREEQFF
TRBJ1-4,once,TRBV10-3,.,TGTGCCATCAGTGCCGGGCAGGGTCATGAAAAACTGTTTTTT,CAISAGQGHEKLFF